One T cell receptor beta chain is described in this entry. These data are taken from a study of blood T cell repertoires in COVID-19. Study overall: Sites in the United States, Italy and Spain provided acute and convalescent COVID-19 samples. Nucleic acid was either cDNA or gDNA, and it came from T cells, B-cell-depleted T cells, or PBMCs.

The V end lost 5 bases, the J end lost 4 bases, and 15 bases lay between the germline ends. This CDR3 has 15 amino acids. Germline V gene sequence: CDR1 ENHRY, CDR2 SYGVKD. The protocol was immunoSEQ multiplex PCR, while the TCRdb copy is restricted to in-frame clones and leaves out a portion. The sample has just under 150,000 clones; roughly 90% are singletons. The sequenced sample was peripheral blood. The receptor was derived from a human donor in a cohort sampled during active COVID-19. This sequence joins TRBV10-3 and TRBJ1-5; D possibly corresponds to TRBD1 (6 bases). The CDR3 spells CAISTRGGRNQPQHF. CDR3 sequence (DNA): TGTGCCATCAGTACCAGGGGAGGGAGAAATCAGCCCCAGCATTTT.